The TCR beta chain under discussion was sequenced for a study of T cell responses to AZD1222 COVID-19 vaccine. Sequencing was performed with immunoSEQ multiplex PCR; in TCRdb, only in-frame clones are kept and a portion is missing. The sample yields tens of thousands of clones, about 87% seen once. CDR3 length equals 14 residues. V was shortened by 3 bases and J by 10 bases, with 16 bases between the two germline ends. The germline V gene has CDR1 MGHRA and CDR2 YSYEKL. The J gene is TRBJ2-1, the V gene TRBV4-1; the D gene is possibly TRBD2 (7 bases). The receptor's source is an adult who received the AZD1222 COVID-19 vaccine. Here the sequenced sample was peripheral blood, taken 28 days after the second AZD1222 dose. The CDR3 reads CASSHREGGGEQFF. Here the CDR3 DNA reads TGCGCCAGCAGCCATCGGGAAGGGGGGGGCGAGCAGTTCTTC.